Below, 10 T cell receptor beta chains from the same sample are listed, as sequenced in a study of blood T cell repertoires in COVID-19. Only in-frame clones appear in the TCRdb table, and some are missing; sequencing was by immunoSEQ multiplex PCR. The data hold over 100,000 clones, with roughly 89% observed a single time. Specimen: PBMCs or T cells enriched from blood (not recorded which). The receptors here all came from a woman aged 25 to 39 who had recovered from COVID-19.

Only a few counts were recorded for this clone. The chain carries TRBV5-1 and TRBJ2-2; 15 nucleotides align to TRBD2. The CDR3 loop spans 17 amino acids. The junction had 6 bases not matched to a gene; V was cut back by 4 bases and J by 5 bases. The V gene's germline CDR1 is SGHRS and CDR2 YFSETQ. For the CDR3, the DNA is TGCGCCAGCAGCGGGGGACTAGCGGGAGGTCTGACCGGGGAGCTGTTTTTT. Protein product: CASSGGLAGGLTGELFF. Using reference TRBV5-1 and TRBJ2-2 for the parts outside the CDR3, the full variable domain is KAGVTQTPRYLIKTRGQQVTLSCSPISGHRSVSWYQQTPGQGLQFLFEYFSETQRNKGNFPGRFSGRQFSNSRSEMNVSTLELGDSALYLCASSGGLAGGLTGELFFGEGSRLTVL.

The rearrangement joins TRBV21-1 to TRBJ2-7; TRBD1 is the table's D call and was not checked against the DNA. TRBV21-1 is annotated as a pseudogene. The CDR3 runs to 19 residues. CDR3 bases: TGTGCCAGCAGCAAACCTCTGATTGAGCATCCCAGGGTCTTCCACGAGCAGTACTTC. Translating it yields CASSKPLIEHPRVFHEQYF.

This clone was detected many times. The rearrangement uses TRBV4-1 and TRBJ2-1; maybe TRBD1 (5 bases). Deletions cut 1 base from V and 1 base from J, with 11 bases between. CDR1 MGHRA and CDR2 YSYEKL come from the germline V gene. This CDR3 has 16 residues. The CDR3 protein is CASSQVDILSYNEQFF. The CDR3 coding sequence is TGCGCCAGCAGCCAAGTGGACATACTTTCCTACAATGAGCAGTTCTTC.

This clone came up once. This rearrangement joins TRBV28 to TRBJ2-7; 9 bases fit TRBD1. J gave up 5 bases and V 8 bases, and 7 bases lay outside the gene matches. Germline V gene lookup returns CDR1 MDHEN and CDR2 SYDVKM. The CDR3 is made up of 13 amino acids. CDR3 nucleotide sequence: TGTGCCAGCCTAGGACAGGGGCGCGACGAGCAGTACTTC. As protein: CASLGQGRDEQYF. Full variable domain (rest looked up from reference TRBV28 and TRBJ2-7): DVKVTQSSRYLVKRTGEKVFLECVQDMDHENMFWYRQDPGLGLRLIYFSYDVKMKEKGDIPEGYSVSREKKERFSLILESASTNQTSMYLCASLGQGRDEQYFGPGTRLTVT.

This chain joins TRBV6-5 and TRBJ1-5; D remains unclear. Germline values: CDR1 MNHEY, CDR2 SVGAGI. Trimming removed 6 bases from V and 4 bases from J, with 16 bases in between. This CDR3 comprises 15 residues. CDR3 coding DNA: TGTGCCAGCAGATCCGGAGTCGCTGGGAATCAGCCCCAGCATTTT. This codes for CASRSGVAGNQPQHF.

The chain couples TRBV7-2 to TRBJ1-6; D is unclear. Germline CDR1 and CDR2: SGHTA and FQGNSA. The CDR3 covers 14 residues. Trimming took 3 bases from V and 5 from J, leaving 8 bases between them. The CDR3 sequence is CASSLTRNNSPLHF. The CDR3, as DNA: TGTGCCAGCAGCTTGACAAGAAATAATTCACCCCTCCACTTT.

CDR3 sequence (DNA): TGTGCCAGCAGTGACCCGGACAGCCTACCCACCTTC. Its protein product is CASSDPDSLPTF. The rearrangement uses TRBV6-1 and TRBJ1-2, with D possibly matching TRBD1 (6 bases). The CDR3 has 12 amino acids. Trimming took 3 bases from V and 13 from J, leaving 15 bases between them. Germline-derived CDR1 and CDR2 are MNHNS and SASEGT.

This sequence joins TRBV20-1 and TRBJ2-5, with no clear D. The CDR3 length is 13 residues. Germline values: CDR1 DFQATT, CDR2 SNEGSKA (reference sequence). V was trimmed by 3 bases and J by 0 bases, leaving 8 bases between them. The CDR3 sequence: CSASVRNQETQYF. The CDR3 DNA follows: TGCAGTGCTAGTGTGAGGAACCAAGAGACCCAGTACTTC.

CDR3 nucleotide sequence: TGTGCCAGCAGCCCTTGGACAGGGGTTAACTATGGCTACACCTTC. Protein: CASSPWTGVNYGYTF. This sequence joins TRBV7-9 and TRBJ1-2; 9 nucleotides align to TRBD1. Germline CDR1 SEHNR, CDR2 FQNEAQ (reference sequence). CDR3 length: 15 residues. V lost 5 bases, J lost 1 base, and 5 bases stayed unmatched. The full variable domain, in which reference TRBV7-9 and TRBJ1-2 provide the parts outside the CDR3, is DTGVSQNPRHKITKRGQNVTFRCDPISEHNRLYWYRQTLGQGPEFLTYFQNEAQLEKSRLLSDRFSAERPKGSFSTLEIQRTEQGDSAMYLCASSPWTGVNYGYTFGSGTRLTVV.

The chain uses TRBV9 and TRBJ2-7; 11 nucleotides line up with TRBD2. There are 16 residues in the CDR3. V gave up 6 bases and J gave up 5 bases; unmatched junction bases: 13. Germline CDR1 is SGDLS and CDR2 is YYNGEE. CDR3: CASTQSLLAGDHEQYF. DNA of the CDR3: TGTGCCAGCACCCAAAGTTTACTAGCGGGAGACCACGAGCAGTACTTC.